This T cell receptor beta chain was profiled in a study of cytomegalovirus exposure and HLA in healthy donors. Vbeta (60) and Jbeta (13) primers were used in the PCR. Using immunoSEQ multiplex PCR, the repertoire was profiled, and TCRdb retains in-frame clones only, with some absent. The sample holds hundreds of thousands of clones; roughly 80% are singletons and the top ten take around 1.5%. Per the germline V gene, CDR1 is MDHEN and CDR2 is SYDVKM. CDR3 size: 16 residues. J was trimmed by 1 base and V by 5 bases; bases with no gene match: 5. The clonotype originates from a girl between 10 and 17 years old in good health and CMV-seronegative. The J gene is TRBJ2-5, the V gene TRBV28; 12 bases agree with TRBD2. The sequenced sample consisted of PBMCs. The CDR3 DNA follows: TGTGCCAGCAGTCTCCTAGCGGGAGGGCCCCAAGAGACCCAGTACTTC. It translates to CASSLLAGGPQETQYF. The variable domain in full, with the rest retrieved from reference TRBV28 and TRBJ2-5, is DVKVTQSSRYLVKRTGEKVFLECVQDMDHENMFWYRQDPGLGLRLIYFSYDVKMKEKGDIPEGYSVSREKKERFSLILESASTNQTSMYLCASSLLAGGPQETQYFGPGTRLLVL.